These 9 T cell receptor beta chains were all obtained from the same sample, sequenced in a study of control samples from healthy donors and cancer patients (TCRdb year 2020). The method behind the library was the immunoSEQ multiplex PCR assay. TCRdb carries this immuneACCESS record with in-frame sequences only. Its versions omit some clonotypes, under half of them owing to an unresolved V gene in the studies checked, with the rest unexplained. This sample comprises 90,000 to 100,000 clones, roughly 83% of them detected only once. The top ten constitute about 10% of the sample. Material for sequencing was blood. Receptor source: a woman in her twenties or thirties in good health.

This chain uses TRBV3-1 (or the pseudogene TRBV3-2) with TRBJ2-7, with 7 positions matching TRBD2. Trimming at V came to 3 bases and at J to 6 bases, leaving 8 bases not matched to a gene. Germline V gene lookup returns CDR1 LGHDT and CDR2 YNNKEL (reference sequence). This CDR3 has 14 amino acids. The CDR3 nucleotides are TGTGCCAGCAGCCAGAGCGGGGTTTTTCCCGAGCAGTACTTC. It codes for CASSQSGVFPEQYF.

CDR3 residues: CASSTQIPGYINYGYTF. CDR3 bases: TGTGCCAGCAGCACCCAGATCCCCGGATACATTAACTATGGCTACACCTTC. The chain is built from TRBV5-6 and TRBJ1-2; D not certain. The CDR3 is made up of 17 amino acids. V lost 4 bases, J lost 1 base, and 20 bases lay in between. CDR1 SGHDT and CDR2 YYEEEE come from the germline V gene.

The V call is TRBV7-2, the J call TRBJ2-3; 9 bases map to TRBD1. Germline loops: CDR1 SGHTA, CDR2 FQGNSA. Trimming took 2 bases from V and 3 from J; bases not matched to a gene: 6. This CDR3 contains 16 residues. The CDR3: CASSLNKGQGTDTQYF. CDR3 nucleotide sequence: TGTGCCAGCAGCTTAAATAAAGGACAGGGGACAGATACGCAGTATTTT.

This chain joins TRBV9 and TRBJ2-3; D is ambiguous. Trimming stripped 0 bases from V and 4 bases from J, with 9 bases between. CDR1 is SGDLS, CDR2 YYNGEE, per germline. The CDR3 loop spans 14 amino acids. CDR3 amino acids: CASSVGALADTQYF. Written as DNA, the CDR3 is TGTGCCAGCAGCGTAGGGGCCTTGGCAGATACGCAGTATTTT.

In DNA form, the CDR3 reads TGTGCCAGCAGCTATGGGGACACTATAATCAATGAGCAGTTCTTC. This sequence encodes CASSYGDTIINEQFF. J is TRBJ2-1 and V is TRBV5-5, with D maybe TRBD1 (6 bases). From germline, CDR1 is SGHKS and CDR2 YYEKEE (reference sequence). The CDR3 is 15 amino acids. V was pared by 3 bases and J by 6 bases, with 16 bases between.

This chain's CDR3 is CASSSPDRSPYEQYF. The CDR3 nucleotides read TGTGCCAGCAGTTCCCCGGACAGGAGCCCCTACGAGCAGTACTTC. The V call is TRBV6-2 or TRBV6-3, the J call TRBJ2-7; 7 positions agree with TRBD1. The germline V gene encodes CDR1 MNHEY and CDR2 SVGEGT. The CDR3 covers 15 residues. V lost 4 bases and J lost 2; bases outside the gene matches: 8.

This clone occurred a few times. This chain links TRBV10-1 with TRBJ1-2; no definite D call. V lost 2 bases to trimming and J lost 4 bases, with 14 bases between them. Germline V gives CDR1 WNHNN, CDR2 SYGVQD (reference sequence). CDR3 length: 15 amino acids. The CDR3 reads CASSESGSEAYGYTF. CDR3 bases: TGCGCCAGCAGTGAGAGTGGGTCGGAGGCCTATGGCTACACCTTC.

V and J are TRBV30 and TRBJ2-2; D not resolved. Germline CDR1 GTSNPN, CDR2 SVGIG (reference sequence). There are 13 residues in the CDR3. The V and J ends lost 0 bases and 6 bases respectively, with 8 bases between them. The DNA for the CDR3 is TGTGCCTGGAGTGTCCTCGGGCCCGGGGAGCTGTTTTTT. Translation: CAWSVLGPGELFF.

V gene TRBV9 combines with J gene TRBJ2-3; TRBD2 might be the D (7 bases). Trimming left V 6 bases short and J 4 bases short, with 15 bases between. The CDR3 totals 14 residues. Germline V lookup: CDR1 SGDLS, CDR2 YYNGEE. The CDR3 DNA follows: TGTGCCAGCATAAAGGGGGAGGGGGCAGATACGCAGTATTTT. As protein: CASIKGEGADTQYF.